The source of this TCR beta chain is a study of Graves' ophthalmopathy and Graves' hyperthyroidism. Looked up from germline, CDR1 is MDHEN and CDR2 is SYDVKM. With 7 bases removed from V and 3 bases from J, the gap between germline ends came to 10 bases. The CDR3 runs to 12 residues. Amplified TCR beta CDR3 regions were obtained using RNA transcripts as template. The first-round RT-PCR employed HTBI primers together with the Qiagen OneStep RT-PCR kit. A multiplex PCR was then performed as the second round. TCRdb recomputed calls from the multiplex PCR reads with MiXCR, one row per CDR3 protein. Of over 150,000 distinct CDR3 sequences listed, less than 45% are singletons.

The V and J genes are TRBV28 and TRBJ2-7; D is unclear. The origin of this receptor is a middle-aged woman with Graves' ophthalmopathy. Specimen: peripheral blood. CDR3 loop: CASTNQGYEQYF. The CDR3 DNA is TGTGCCAGCACCAACCAAGGCTACGAGCAGTACTTC.